The 10 T cell receptor beta chains below all came from one sample that was sequenced in a study of a mutant IDH1 vaccine in newly diagnosed glioma. As to time point: week 23, last vaccination. A 20-mer mutant IDH1 peptide at 300 ug was injected subcutaneously with topical imiquimod. Assay used: immunoSEQ multiplex PCR; TCRdb lists only in-frame clones, some missing. The data show under 70,000 clones, with 75% to 90% seen just once and 13% held by the top ten. Their antigens are not known. The sequenced sample was PBMCs, obtained from a glioma patient whose treatment included an IDH1 peptide vaccine. These receptors came from a man aged 18 to 29 with glioma.

The chain has TRBV6-5 and TRBJ2-7; maybe TRBD1 (6 bases). The CDR3 runs 15 residues. V was cut by 2 bases and J by 2 bases, with 13 bases left in between. The germline V gene has CDR1 MNHEY and CDR2 SVGAGI. The CDR3 is CASSYRGQGTYEQYF. The CDR3 DNA follows: TGTGCCAGCAGTTACCGGGGCCAGGGGACCTACGAGCAGTACTTC.

The J gene is TRBJ2-2, the V gene TRBV4-2; 9 bases are a match to TRBD1. The V segment lost 3 bases and the J segment 4 bases; nucleotides outside the gene matches: 6. The CDR3 is 16 amino acids. CDR1 and CDR2 from the germline V gene are LGHNA and YNFKEQ. CDR3 loop: CASSHRGTGPTGELFF. Written as DNA, the CDR3 is TGTGCCAGCAGCCACCGCGGGACAGGGCCCACCGGGGAGCTGTTTTTT.

As concerns this clone: A junction boundary mismatches the germline segment, possibly from a read error. CDR3: CASSPWTGNPEAFF. The CDR3 region has the DNA TGTGCCAGCAGCCCGTGGACAGGGAACCCTGAAGCTTTCTTT. The chain uses TRBV11-2 and TRBJ1-1; 8 nucleotides align to TRBD1. CDR1 and CDR2 (germline): SGHAT, FQNNGV. The CDR3 runs to 14 residues.

This rearrangement joins TRBV9 to TRBJ2-7, with D perhaps matching TRBD1 (5 bases). V was trimmed by 0 bases and J by 1 base, leaving 23 bases between them. This CDR3 is 19 amino acids long. Germline V gene sequence: CDR1 SGDLS, CDR2 YYNGEE. The CDR3 sequence: CASSVGPGPKIGASYEQYF. The CDR3 nucleotides read TGTGCCAGCAGCGTAGGCCCCGGACCGAAAATAGGGGCGTCCTACGAGCAGTACTTC.

The chain carries TRBV7-3 and TRBJ1-1; 7 positions match TRBD1. This CDR3 spans 14 amino acids. J was trimmed by 5 bases and V by 5 bases; bases with no gene match: 8. Germline CDR1 SGHTA, CDR2 FQGTGA. This CDR3 reads CASSHTGAGTEAFF. Written as DNA, the CDR3 is TGTGCCAGCAGCCACACAGGGGCCGGTACTGAAGCTTTCTTT.

This clone was counted once. The V call is TRBV29-1, the J call TRBJ2-5; D is possibly TRBD1 (5 bases). The tail of the sequence fits TRBJ2-7 better, so the J call may be wrong. The CDR3 sequence is 11 residues long. Germline CDR1 SQVTM, CDR2 ANQGSEA. The CDR3 DNA reads as TGCAGCGTTGTCCAGGGCTACGAGCAGTACTTC. It is translated as CSVVQGYEQYF.

The CDR3 is CASSFEGARGGTDTQYF. CDR3 nucleotide sequence: TGCGCCAGCAGCTTTGAGGGGGCTCGTGGGGGCACAGATACGCAGTATTTT. The rearrangement joins TRBV5-1 to TRBJ2-3, with TRBD1 matching 7 bases. CDR1 and CDR2 (germline): SGHRS, YFSETQ. The CDR3 spans 17 residues. V lost 2 bases to trimming and J lost 1 base; unmatched junction nucleotides: 10.

This chain uses TRBV19 with TRBJ2-3, with D possibly matching TRBD2 (5 bases). Trimming removed 7 bases from V and 3 bases from J, with 20 bases in between. This CDR3 region has 16 residues. Germline values: CDR1 LNHDA, CDR2 SQIVND (reference sequence). The CDR3 protein is CASTAGSRRRTDTQYF. CDR3 nucleotides: TGTGCCAGTACCGCGGGTAGCCGGAGAAGAACAGATACGCAGTATTTT.

This clone was observed a few times. The rearrangement uses TRBV19 and TRBJ1-5; D unresolved. The germline CDR1 and CDR2 sequences are LNHDA and SQIVND (reference sequence). The CDR3 has 14 residues. V lost 5 bases, J lost 4 bases, and 12 bases lay in between. This CDR3 is CASSLRGVNQPQHF. The CDR3 DNA sequence: TGTGCCAGTAGTCTTCGCGGGGTGAATCAGCCCCAGCATTTT.

CDR3 in DNA: TGTGCCAGCAGCTTCGGCGTCCCGATCGGGACACGGAACACTGAAGCTTTCTTT. Its translation: CASSFGVPIGTRNTEAFF. This chain connects TRBV5-6 to TRBJ1-1; TRBD1 might be the D (6 bases). The germline V gene has CDR1 SGHDT and CDR2 YYEEEE. The CDR3 sequence is 18 residues long. Between the trimmed V and J ends, which lost 2 bases and 1 base, there was a span of 21 bases.